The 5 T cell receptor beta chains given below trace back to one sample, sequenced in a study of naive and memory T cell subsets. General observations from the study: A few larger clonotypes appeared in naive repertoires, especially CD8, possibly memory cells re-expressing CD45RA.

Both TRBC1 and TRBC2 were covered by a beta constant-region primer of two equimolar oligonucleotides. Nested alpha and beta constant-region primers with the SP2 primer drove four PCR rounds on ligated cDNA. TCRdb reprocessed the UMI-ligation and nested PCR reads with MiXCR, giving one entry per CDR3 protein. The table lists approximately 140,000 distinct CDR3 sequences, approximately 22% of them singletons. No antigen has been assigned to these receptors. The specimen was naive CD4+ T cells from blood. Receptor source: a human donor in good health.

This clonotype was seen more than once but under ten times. The CDR3 protein is CASSDRGPRVGEQYF. CDR3 nucleotide sequence: TGTGCCAGCAGTGACAGGGGCCCGCGTGTCGGGGAGCAGTACTTC. This rearrangement joins TRBV2 to TRBJ2-7, with a possible D match to TRBD1 (6 bases). Between the trimmed V and J ends, which lost 3 bases and 7 bases, there was a span of 19 bases. Germline-derived CDR1 and CDR2 are SNHLY and FYNNEI. The CDR3 is made up of 15 amino acids.

As DNA, the CDR3 is TGCAGCGTTTCCTCCCGGATGGGTGGCTACACCTTC. Translated: CSVSSRMGGYTF. V usage is TRBV29-1 and J usage is TRBJ1-2; D call uncertain. CDR1 is SQVTM and CDR2 is ANQGSEA in the germline V gene. Trimming stripped 5 bases from V and 7 bases from J, with 14 bases between. This CDR3 spans 12 amino acids.

CDR3 residues: CASSEGLGQPQHF. As DNA, the CDR3 is TGTGCCAGCAGTGAAGGTCTGGGTCAGCCCCAGCATTTT. V usage is TRBV6-1 and J usage is TRBJ1-5; no firm D call. V was cut by 1 base and J by 6 bases, with 7 bases left in between. CDR1 MNHNS and CDR2 SASEGT come from the germline V gene. This CDR3 comprises 13 residues.

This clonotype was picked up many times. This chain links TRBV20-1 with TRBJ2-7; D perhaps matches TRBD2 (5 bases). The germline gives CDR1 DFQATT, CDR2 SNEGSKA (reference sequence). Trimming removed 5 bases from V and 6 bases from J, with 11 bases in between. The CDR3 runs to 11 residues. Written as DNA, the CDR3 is TGCAGTGCTCGGGGTAGTGGCGAGCAGTACTTC. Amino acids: CSARGSGEQYF.

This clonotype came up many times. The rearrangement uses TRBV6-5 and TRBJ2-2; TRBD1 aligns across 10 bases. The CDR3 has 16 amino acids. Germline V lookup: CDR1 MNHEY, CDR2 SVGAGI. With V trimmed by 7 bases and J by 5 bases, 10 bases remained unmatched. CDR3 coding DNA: TGTGCCAGCATTACACCGGGACAGGGGATTACCGGGGAGCTGTTTTTT. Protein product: CASITPGQGITGELFF.